The 17 T cell receptor beta chains below were found in one sample sequenced in a study of blood T cell repertoires in COVID-19. Sequencing used immunoSEQ multiplex PCR; TCRdb keeps in-frame clones, though not all of them. The sample lists nearly 55,000 clones, about three quarters occurring once. Sequenced input: peripheral blood. The receptors derive from a human donor with active or convalescent COVID-19. The donor label of this sample is uncertain.

The chain uses TRBV9 and TRBJ1-4; 8 bases line up with TRBD1. The J segment lost 5 bases and the V segment lost 3 bases, leaving 6 bases of the junction unmatched. Germline V CDR1 and CDR2: SGDLS, YYNGEE. The CDR3 runs 15 residues. The CDR3 DNA is TGTGCCAGCAGCGCAGGGGGCGCCGGGAATGAAAAACTGTTTTTT. Translated, it gives CASSAGGAGNEKLFF.

J is TRBJ2-3 and V is TRBV6-4; D call uncertain. Trimming shortened V by 4 bases and J by 10 bases, and 12 bases separated the two germline ends. This CDR3 has 12 amino acids. CDR1 MRHNA and CDR2 SNTAGT come from the germline V gene. The CDR3 loop is CASSVSGEAQYF. Written as DNA, the CDR3 is TGTGCCAGCAGTGTGAGTGGTGAGGCGCAGTATTTT.

The V and J genes are TRBV7-2 and TRBJ1-3; D is perhaps TRBD1 (6 bases). From germline, CDR1 is SGHTA and CDR2 FQGNSA. The CDR3 has 16 residues. V was cut by 5 bases and J by 0 bases, with 14 bases left in between. The CDR3 bases are TGTGCCAGCAGCCCACAACAGGGTCTCTCTGGAAACACCATATATTTT. Translation: CASSPQQGLSGNTIYF.

This clone was seen once. The rearrangement links TRBV29-1 to TRBJ2-7; D might be TRBD2 (6 bases). This CDR3 spans 14 amino acids. CDR1 is SQVTM and CDR2 is ANQGSEA in the germline V gene. Trimming stripped 3 bases from V and 5 bases from J, with 17 bases between. The chain's CDR3 is CSVEALPKRDEQYF. The CDR3 bases are TGCAGCGTTGAGGCGCTCCCTAAGCGGGACGAGCAGTACTTC.

The chain joins TRBV7-9 to TRBJ1-4; a possible D gene is TRBD1 (5 bases). Germline lookup yields CDR1 SEHNR and CDR2 FQNEAQ (reference sequence). The CDR3 totals 17 residues. V was trimmed by 5 bases and J by 3 bases, leaving 19 bases between them. The CDR3 here is CASSPPGLSWPNEKLFF. CDR3 nucleotides: TGTGCCAGCAGCCCCCCGGGACTTTCGTGGCCTAATGAAAAACTGTTTTTT. Drawing the rest from reference TRBV7-9 and TRBJ1-4, the complete variable domain is DTGVSQNPRHKITKRGQNVTFRCDPISEHNRLYWYRQTLGQGPEFLTYFQNEAQLEKSRLLSDRFSAERPKGSFSTLEIQRTEQGDSAMYLCASSPPGLSWPNEKLFFGSGTQLSVL.

The gene calls are TRBV9 and TRBJ1-2; D is unresolved. V was cut by 4 bases and J by 0 bases, with 4 bases left in between. Germline CDR1 and CDR2: SGDLS and YYNGEE. The CDR3 has 12 residues. CDR3 residues: CASSHPNYGYTF. The CDR3 DNA sequence: TGTGCCAGCAGCCATCCTAACTATGGCTACACCTTC. Full variable domain (rest looked up from reference TRBV9 and TRBJ1-2): DSGVTQTPKHLITATGQRVTLRCSPRSGDLSVYWYQQSLDQGLQFLIQYYNGEERAKGNILERFSAQQFPDLHSELNLSSLELGDSALYFCASSHPNYGYTFGSGTRLTVV.

The chain combines TRBV18 with TRBJ1-2; 7 positions match TRBD1. Germline CDR1 is KGHSH and CDR2 is LQKENI. CDR3 length: 14 residues. V shed 5 bases and J 4 bases; nucleotides not matched to a gene: 7. CDR3 DNA: TGTGCCAGCTCAGCGGGGACAGACATCTATGGCTACACCTTC. Residues: CASSAGTDIYGYTF.

The chain employs TRBV28 and TRBJ2-1; 7 nucleotides align to TRBD1. Losses at the gene ends were 6 bases for V and 2 bases for J; bases not matched to a gene: 4. CDR1 and CDR2 from the germline V gene are MDHEN and SYDVKM. The CDR3 is 14 amino acids. The CDR3 DNA reads TGTGCCAGCAGCCCCCAGGGGGCCTACAATGAGCAGTTCTTC. Translating gives CASSPQGAYNEQFF.

The CDR3 region has the DNA TGTGCCAGCAGTTTTGGGAGGGAGCAGGCTTTCTTT. It codes for CASSFGREQAFF. The chain uses TRBV12-3 or TRBV12-4 and TRBJ1-1, with no clear D. This CDR3 has 12 amino acids. V dropped 3 bases and J dropped 11 bases, with 13 bases sitting between them.

V is TRBV11-2 and J is TRBJ2-3; possibly TRBD1 for D (6 bases). V was cut by 5 bases and J by 2 bases, with 14 bases left in between. The V gene's germline CDR1 is SGHAT and CDR2 FQNNGV. This CDR3 region has 15 residues. This CDR3 reads CASSRRGQNTDTQYF. The CDR3 nucleotides read TGTGCCAGCAGCCGAAGGGGACAAAACACAGATACGCAGTATTTT.

This clone was detected once. The rearrangement uses TRBV7-9 and TRBJ1-5, with 8 bases lining up with TRBD1. Trimming at V came to 6 bases and at J to 5 bases, leaving 0 bases not matched to a gene. The length of the CDR3 is 12 residues. In germline, CDR1 is SEHNR, CDR2 FQNEAQ (reference sequence). In DNA, the CDR3 is TGTGCCAGCAGGGACAGGGATCAGCCCCAGCATTTT. This translates into CASRDRDQPQHF.

V is TRBV7-3 and J is TRBJ1-6; D is unclear. The CDR3 totals 15 residues. CDR1 SGHTA and CDR2 FQGTGA come from the germline V gene. The germline V and J ends were trimmed by 2 bases and 7 bases, with 12 bases remaining between them. CDR3 protein: CASSLGPGQNSPLHF. CDR3 in DNA: TGTGCCAGCAGCTTAGGCCCAGGCCAAAATTCACCCCTCCACTTT.

The V gene is TRBV9, the J gene TRBJ1-5; D call uncertain. The ends were cut back, 3 bases at V and 0 bases at J, with 7 bases in the middle. The CDR3 sequence is 14 residues long. The V gene's germline CDR1 is SGDLS and CDR2 YYNGEE. CDR3 residues: CASSGPHSNQPQHF. Here the CDR3 DNA reads TGTGCCAGCAGCGGGCCCCATAGCAATCAGCCCCAGCATTTT.

This chain joins TRBV4-1 and TRBJ1-2, with D perhaps matching TRBD1 (5 bases). V was clipped by 0 bases and J by 4 bases, with 9 bases between them. The germline gives CDR1 MGHRA, CDR2 YSYEKL. CDR3 length equals 14 residues. CDR3 amino acids: CASSQEGQVYGYTF. The DNA of the CDR3 is TGCGCCAGCAGCCAAGAGGGGCAGGTCTATGGCTACACCTTC.

V and J are TRBV7-2 and TRBJ2-7, with D possibly being TRBD1 (6 bases). Germline CDR1 and CDR2: SGHTA and FQGNSA. The CDR3 runs 14 residues. The V end lost 1 base, the J end lost 3 bases, and 10 bases lay between the germline ends. CDR3 residues: CASSLVDRSYEQYF. CDR3 bases: TGTGCCAGCAGCTTAGTAGACAGGAGCTACGAGCAGTACTTC.

The V gene is TRBV11-2, the J gene TRBJ2-3, with D perhaps matching TRBD2 (6 bases). V was cut by 5 bases and J by 2 bases, with 17 bases left in between. The CDR3 contains 16 residues. Germline-derived CDR1 and CDR2 are SGHAT and FQNNGV. The CDR3 spells CASSMTSLSNTDTQYF. CDR3 nucleotide sequence: TGTGCCAGCAGCATGACTAGTTTAAGCAACACAGATACGCAGTATTTT.

The gene calls are TRBV5-1 and TRBJ2-5, with 7 nucleotides matching TRBD2. V trimming: 4 bases; J trimming: 4 bases; junction bases outside the gene matches: 7. This CDR3 comprises 14 residues. Germline CDR1 and CDR2: SGHRS and YFSETQ. CDR3 DNA: TGCGCCAGCAGCGGCGGGGGAGGTGCAGAGACCCAGTACTTC. Its protein is CASSGGGGAETQYF.